This passage covers 12 T cell receptor beta chains from one sample sequenced in a study of tumor-infiltrating lymphocytes in primary liver carcinoma. Co-extracted RNA and DNA came from 20-30 mg of unsorted bulk tissue. Making TCR beta cDNA involved around 500 ng total RNA and a constant-region primer. Generation of the TCR beta libraries relied on three nested multiplex PCR rounds using slightly modified ARM-PCR. In the first two PCR rounds, TRBV1-TRBV30 forward primers were paired with a C-beta reverse primer, and each round lasted roughly 10 cycles. TCRdb called the multiplex PCR reads again in MiXCR, with one record for every CDR3 protein. The sample lists 100,000 or so distinct CDR3 sequences; 65% to 75% were seen once. The sample consisted of liver tumor tissue from sampling region 2. Documented subset: tumor region T2, inferior pole. These TCRs come from a woman aged 60-70 years with primary liver carcinoma and hepatitis B virus infection.

On this clonotype itself: Just one base apart from a much larger clone, this may be a read error. The chain couples TRBV5-6 to TRBJ2-3; D may be TRBD2 (6 bases). CDR1 is SGHDT, CDR2 YYEEEE, per germline. The CDR3 is 15 amino acids. V lost 6 bases and J 6 bases, leaving 20 bases between the germline ends. CDR3 in amino acids: CASTQGLRGMDTQYF. The DNA for the CDR3 is TGTGCCAGCACCCAAGGCTTACGGGGGATGGATACGCAGTATTTT.

As to this clonotype: One end of the junction varies from germline; a read error may be responsible. The CDR3 nucleotides read TGCAGTGTCCTATACACCGGGGAGATGTTTTTT. Encoded protein: CSVLYTGEMFF. The chain recombines TRBV29-1 with TRBJ2-2; a weak D match, TRBD2 (5 bases). The germline gives CDR1 SQVTM, CDR2 ANQGSEA. This CDR3 comprises 11 residues.

As regards this clonotype: This may stem from a read error, because a much larger clone lies one nucleotide away. The CDR3 region is CASRETGNTDTQYF. Written as DNA, the CDR3 is TGTGCCAGCAGGGAGACAGGCAACACAGATACGCAGTATTTT. This chain joins TRBV28 and TRBJ2-3, with D maybe TRBD1 (6 bases). V gave up 6 bases and J gave up 2 bases, with 12 bases separating them. CDR1 MDHEN and CDR2 SYDVKM come from the germline V gene. CDR3 size: 14 residues. Full variable domain (outside the CDR3, taken from reference TRBV28 and TRBJ2-3): DVKVTQSSRYLVKRTGEKVFLECVQDMDHENMFWYRQDPGLGLRLIYFSYDVKMKEKGDIPEGYSVSREKKERFSLILESASTNQTSMYLCASRETGNTDTQYFGPGTRLTVL.

For the CDR3, the DNA is TGTGCAAGTAGTTACGGGGACAGGGGCGGCTACACCTTC. Translating it yields CASSYGDRGGYTF. This chain uses TRBV6-6 with TRBJ1-2, with TRBD1 matching over 10 bases. Germline V gene data show CDR1 as MNHNY and CDR2 as SVGAGI (reference sequence). The length of the CDR3 is 13 residues.

There are many counts of this clonotype. The chain carries TRBV5-1 and TRBJ1-5; 10 positions agree with TRBD1. The CDR3 extends over 19 amino acids. Unmatched junction bases numbered 17, after V lost 0 bases and J lost 8 bases. Per the germline V gene, CDR1 is SGHRS and CDR2 is YFSETQ. CDR3 in amino acids: CASSLAGTGDALRDKPQHF. DNA for the CDR3: TGCGCCAGCAGCTTGGCCGGGACAGGGGATGCCCTTCGGGATAAGCCCCAGCATTTT.

Comments on this clonotype: A read error is likely, as this CDR3 ends without the conserved phenylalanine or tryptophan. The chain recombines TRBV2 with TRBJ1-6; no clear D gene. The germline gives CDR1 SNHLY, CDR2 FYNNEI. The CDR3 has 14 residues. The germline V and J ends were trimmed by 7 bases and 0 bases, with 7 bases remaining between them. The CDR3 DNA follows: TGTGCCAGCAAGGGAAGCTCCTATAATTCACCCCTCCACTCT. Amino acids: CASKGSSYNSPLHS.

V and J are TRBV11-2 and TRBJ2-2; no reliable D call. CDR3 length equals 15 residues. Per the germline V gene, CDR1 is SGHAT and CDR2 is FQNNGV. The chain's CDR3 is CVSSLDPYPTGELFF. The CDR3 coding sequence is TGTGTCAGTAGCTTAGATCCTTACCCCACCGGGGAGCTGTTTTTT.

This clonotype came up many times. This chain links TRBV12-3 or TRBV12-4 with TRBJ2-1, with 7 bases lining up with TRBD2. Germline trimming cut 2 bases from V and 8 bases from J; bases unmatched to any gene: 15. The CDR3 spans 17 residues. The CDR3 DNA reads TGTGCCAGCAGTTTATTCGGGGGAGGGTGGCGTTCTTATGAGCAGTTCTTC. Encoded protein: CASSLFGGGWRSYEQFF.

This clonotype showed up many times. The chain carries TRBV28 and TRBJ2-1; 10 bases align to TRBD2. The CDR3 totals 14 residues. The ends lost 5 bases at V and 6 bases at J; junction bases unmatched: 4. CDR1 MDHEN and CDR2 SYDVKM come from the germline V gene. The chain's CDR3 is CASSLAGALNEQFF. The CDR3 nucleotides are TGTGCCAGCAGTCTAGCGGGAGCCCTCAATGAGCAGTTCTTC.

This clonotype was found many times. The rearrangement joins TRBV5-1 to TRBJ2-5, with TRBD1 matching over 8 bases. The CDR3 runs to 19 residues. Unmatched junction bases numbered 14, after V lost 0 bases and J lost 1 base. Per the germline V gene, CDR1 is SGHRS and CDR2 is YFSETQ. CDR3 DNA sequence: TGCGCCAGCAGCTTGGCAGGGGCAGGGGGCGCCACAAGCCAAGAGACCCAGTACTTC. It is translated as CASSLAGAGGATSQETQYF.

With respect to this clonotype: Germline and junction disagree at one end, which may indicate a read error. V is TRBV11-2 and J is TRBJ2-5; possibly TRBD2 for D (5 bases). CDR1 and CDR2 from the germline V gene are SGHAT and FQNNGV. The CDR3 spans 14 residues. CDR3 coding DNA: TGTGCCAGCAGCCACCAGTGGGCCGGGGAGACTCAGTACTTC. As protein: CASSHQWAGETQYF.

To note about this clonotype: At one of its ends the junction is not consistent with the germline gene, which may arise from a read error. The rearrangement links TRBV6-1 to TRBJ2-1; 9 nucleotides match TRBD2. Germline V gives CDR1 MNHNS, CDR2 SASEGT. This CDR3 spans 16 amino acids. CDR3 residues: CASSDPSGTSYDEQFF. As DNA, the CDR3 is TGTGCTAGCAGTGACCCTAGCGGGACCTCCTACGATGAGCAGTTCTTC.